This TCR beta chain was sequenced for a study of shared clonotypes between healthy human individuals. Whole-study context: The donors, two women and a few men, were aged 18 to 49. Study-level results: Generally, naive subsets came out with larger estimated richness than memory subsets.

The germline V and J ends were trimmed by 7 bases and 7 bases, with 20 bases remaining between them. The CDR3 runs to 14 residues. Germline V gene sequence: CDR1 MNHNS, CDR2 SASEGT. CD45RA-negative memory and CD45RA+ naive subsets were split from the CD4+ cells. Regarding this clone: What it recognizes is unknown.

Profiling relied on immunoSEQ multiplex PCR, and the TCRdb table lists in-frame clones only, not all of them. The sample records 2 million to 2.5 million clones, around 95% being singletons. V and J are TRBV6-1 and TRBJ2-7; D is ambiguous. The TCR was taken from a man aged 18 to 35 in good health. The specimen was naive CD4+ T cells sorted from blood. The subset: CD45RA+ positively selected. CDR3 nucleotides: TGTGCCAGCACTGGATGGGTGTCCGGTGAGGAGCAGTACTTC. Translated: CASTGWVSGEEQYF.